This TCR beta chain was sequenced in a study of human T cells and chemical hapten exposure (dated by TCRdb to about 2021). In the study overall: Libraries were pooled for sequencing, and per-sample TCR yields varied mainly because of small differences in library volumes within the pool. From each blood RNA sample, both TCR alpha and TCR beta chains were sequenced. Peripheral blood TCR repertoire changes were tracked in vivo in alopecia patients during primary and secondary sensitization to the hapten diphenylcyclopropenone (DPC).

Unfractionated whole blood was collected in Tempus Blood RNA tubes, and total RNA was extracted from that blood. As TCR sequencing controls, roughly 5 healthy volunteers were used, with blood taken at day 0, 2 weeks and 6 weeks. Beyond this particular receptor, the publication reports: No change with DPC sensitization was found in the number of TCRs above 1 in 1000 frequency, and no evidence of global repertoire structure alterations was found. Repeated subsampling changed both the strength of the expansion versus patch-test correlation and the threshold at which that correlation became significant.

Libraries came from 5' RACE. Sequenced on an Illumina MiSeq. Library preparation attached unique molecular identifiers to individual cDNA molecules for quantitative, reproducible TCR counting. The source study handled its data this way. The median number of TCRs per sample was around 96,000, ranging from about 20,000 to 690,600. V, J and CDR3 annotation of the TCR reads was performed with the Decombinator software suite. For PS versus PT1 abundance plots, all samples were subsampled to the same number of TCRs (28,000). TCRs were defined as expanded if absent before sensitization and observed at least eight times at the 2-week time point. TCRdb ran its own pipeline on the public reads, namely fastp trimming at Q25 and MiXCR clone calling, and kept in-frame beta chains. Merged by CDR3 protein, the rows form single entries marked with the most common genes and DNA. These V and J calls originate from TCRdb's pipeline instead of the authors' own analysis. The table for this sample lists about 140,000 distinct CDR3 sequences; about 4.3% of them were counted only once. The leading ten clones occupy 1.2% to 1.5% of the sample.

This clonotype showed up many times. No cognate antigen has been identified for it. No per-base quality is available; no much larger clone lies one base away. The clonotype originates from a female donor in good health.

The CDR3 region reads CASSLVLNTGELFF. The sequence in DNA is TGTGCCAGCAGCTTAGTCCTAAATACCGGGGAGCTGTTTTTT. The V gene is TRBV7-2 and the J gene is TRBJ2-2, with the D gene not clear enough to name. The germline V gene gives CDR1 as SGHTA and CDR2 as FQGNSA. There are 14 amino acids in the CDR3, from cysteine to phenylalanine inclusive. Only the CDR3 portion is preserved as DNA: 42 bases, with reading frame beginning at the first base. Trimming at the junction amounts to 1 base on V and 5 bases on J, and the germline ends lie 8 bases apart.